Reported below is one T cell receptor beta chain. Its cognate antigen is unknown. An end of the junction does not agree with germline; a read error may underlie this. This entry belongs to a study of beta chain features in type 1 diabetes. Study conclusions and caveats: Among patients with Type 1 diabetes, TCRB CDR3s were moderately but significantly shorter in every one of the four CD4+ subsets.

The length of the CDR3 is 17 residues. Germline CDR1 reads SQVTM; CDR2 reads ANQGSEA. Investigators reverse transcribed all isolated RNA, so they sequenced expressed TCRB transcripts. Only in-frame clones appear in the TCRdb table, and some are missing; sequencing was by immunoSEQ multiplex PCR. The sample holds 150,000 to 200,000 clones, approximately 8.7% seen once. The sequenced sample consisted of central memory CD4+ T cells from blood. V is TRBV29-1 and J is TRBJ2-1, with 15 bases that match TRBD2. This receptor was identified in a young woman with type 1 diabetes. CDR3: CSVEGLAGGPGGNEQFF. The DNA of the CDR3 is TGCAGCGTAGAAGGACTAGCGGGAGGGCCTGGCGGTAATGAGCAGTTCTTC.